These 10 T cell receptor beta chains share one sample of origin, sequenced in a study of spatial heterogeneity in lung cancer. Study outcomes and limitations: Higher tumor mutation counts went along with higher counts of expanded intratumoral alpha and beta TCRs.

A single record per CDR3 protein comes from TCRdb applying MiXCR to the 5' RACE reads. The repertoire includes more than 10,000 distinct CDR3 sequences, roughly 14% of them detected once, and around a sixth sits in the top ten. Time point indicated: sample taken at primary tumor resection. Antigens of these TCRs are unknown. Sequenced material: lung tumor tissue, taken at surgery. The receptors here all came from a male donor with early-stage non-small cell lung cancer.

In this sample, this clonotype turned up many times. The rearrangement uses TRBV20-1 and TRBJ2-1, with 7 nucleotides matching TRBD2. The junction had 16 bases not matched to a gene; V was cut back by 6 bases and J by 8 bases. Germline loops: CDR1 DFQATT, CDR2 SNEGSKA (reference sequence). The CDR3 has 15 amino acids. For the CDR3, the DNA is TGCAGTGCATGTTGGACTAGGTCAAATTCGGATGAGCAGTTCTTC. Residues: CSACWTRSNSDEQFF.

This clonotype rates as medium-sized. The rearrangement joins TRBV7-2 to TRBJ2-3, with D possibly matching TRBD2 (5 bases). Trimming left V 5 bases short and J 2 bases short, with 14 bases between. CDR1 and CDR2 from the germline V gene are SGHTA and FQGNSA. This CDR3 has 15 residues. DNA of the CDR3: TGTGCCAGCAGCCAAGGACTGTCCTCCACAGATACGCAGTATTTT. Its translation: CASSQGLSSTDTQYF.

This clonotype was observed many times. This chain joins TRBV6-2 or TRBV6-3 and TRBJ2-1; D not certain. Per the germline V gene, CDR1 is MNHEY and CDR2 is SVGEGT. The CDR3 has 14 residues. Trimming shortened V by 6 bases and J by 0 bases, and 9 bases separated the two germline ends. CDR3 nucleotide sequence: TGTGCCAGCAGGTCCCATAGCTCCTACAATGAGCAGTTCTTC. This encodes CASRSHSSYNEQFF.

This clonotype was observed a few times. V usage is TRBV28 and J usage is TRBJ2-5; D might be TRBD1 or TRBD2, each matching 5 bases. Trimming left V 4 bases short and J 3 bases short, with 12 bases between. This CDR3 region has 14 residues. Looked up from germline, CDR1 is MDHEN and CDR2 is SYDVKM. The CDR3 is CASSYLGTEETQYF. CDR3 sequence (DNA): TGTGCCAGCAGTTACCTAGGGACGGAAGAGACCCAGTACTTC.

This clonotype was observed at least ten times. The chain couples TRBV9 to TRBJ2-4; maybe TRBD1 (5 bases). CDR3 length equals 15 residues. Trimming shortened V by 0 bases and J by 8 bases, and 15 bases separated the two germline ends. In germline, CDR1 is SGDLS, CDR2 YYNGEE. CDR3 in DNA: TGTGCCAGCAGCGTAGAAGACAGAGCCTGGGACATTCAGTACTTC. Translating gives CASSVEDRAWDIQYF.

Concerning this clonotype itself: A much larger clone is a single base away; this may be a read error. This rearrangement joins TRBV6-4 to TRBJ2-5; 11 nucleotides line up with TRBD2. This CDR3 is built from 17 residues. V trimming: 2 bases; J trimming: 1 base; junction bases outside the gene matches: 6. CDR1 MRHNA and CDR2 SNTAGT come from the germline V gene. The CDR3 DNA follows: TGTGCCAGCAGTGACGGGGACACTAGCGGGAGCCAAGAGACCCAGTACTTC. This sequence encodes CASSDGDTSGSQETQYF.

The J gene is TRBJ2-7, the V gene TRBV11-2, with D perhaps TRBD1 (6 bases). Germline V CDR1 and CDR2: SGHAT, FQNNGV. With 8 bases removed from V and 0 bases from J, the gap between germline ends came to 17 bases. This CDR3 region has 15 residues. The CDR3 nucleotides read TGTGCCAGCTCTCCAGGACAGTTGAGCTCCTACGAGCAGTACTTC. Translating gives CASSPGQLSSYEQYF.

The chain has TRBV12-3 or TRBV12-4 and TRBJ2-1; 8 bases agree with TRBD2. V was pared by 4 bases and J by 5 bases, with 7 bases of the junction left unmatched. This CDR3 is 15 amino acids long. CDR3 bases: TGTGCCAGCAGTTCTCGTCAGCGGGAGCACAATGAGCAGTTCTTC. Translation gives CASSSRQREHNEQFF.

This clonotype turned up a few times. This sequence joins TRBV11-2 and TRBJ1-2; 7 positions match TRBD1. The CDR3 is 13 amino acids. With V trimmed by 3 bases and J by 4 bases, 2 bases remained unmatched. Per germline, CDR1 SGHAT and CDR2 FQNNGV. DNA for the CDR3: TGTGCCAGCAGCTTCGCAGGGGGCTATGGCTACACCTTC. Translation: CASSFAGGYGYTF.

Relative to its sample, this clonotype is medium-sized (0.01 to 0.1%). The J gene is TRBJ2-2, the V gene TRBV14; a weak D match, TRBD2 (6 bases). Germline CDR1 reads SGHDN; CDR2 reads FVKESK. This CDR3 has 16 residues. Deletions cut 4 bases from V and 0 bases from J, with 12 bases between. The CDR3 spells CASSRRDFPNTGELFF. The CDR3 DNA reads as TGTGCCAGCAGCCGCCGGGACTTTCCGAACACCGGGGAGCTGTTTTTT.